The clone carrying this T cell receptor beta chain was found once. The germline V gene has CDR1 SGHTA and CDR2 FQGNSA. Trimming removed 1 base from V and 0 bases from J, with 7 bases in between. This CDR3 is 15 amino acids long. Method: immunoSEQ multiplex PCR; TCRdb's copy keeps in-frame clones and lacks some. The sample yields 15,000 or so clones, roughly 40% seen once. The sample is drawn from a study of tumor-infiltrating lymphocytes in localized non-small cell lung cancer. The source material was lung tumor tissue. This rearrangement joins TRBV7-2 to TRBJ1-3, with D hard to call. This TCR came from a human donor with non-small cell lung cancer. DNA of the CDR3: TGTGCCAGCAGCTTAGTGGGAATCTCTGGAAACACCATATATTTT. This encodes CASSLVGISGNTIYF.